Ten or more counts support the clone carrying this TCR beta chain. These data are taken from a study of T cells in Graves' hyperthyroidism and ophthalmopathy. Clinical symptoms, serum thyroxine, TRAb, thyroid ultrasound and orbital computed tomography informed diagnoses. TCR beta CDR3 region amplification was performed from RNA transcripts. TCR CDR3 underwent first-round RT-PCR with the HTBI primer set. Each CDR3 protein is one row after TCRdb ran MiXCR on the multiplex PCR reads. The table lists a few hundred thousand distinct CDR3 sequences, under 25% of them singletons. This clonotype was sampled from a man aged 18 to 30 with Graves' hyperthyroidism. Material for sequencing was blood.

Here the CDR3 reads CASSYSKDYEQYF. The CDR3 nucleotides are TGTGCCAGCAGTTACTCGAAAGACTACGAGCAGTACTTC. This chain connects TRBV6-2 or TRBV6-3 to TRBJ2-7; D is ambiguous. Between the trimmed V and J ends, which lost 0 bases and 3 bases, there was a span of 6 bases. The CDR3 has 13 residues. Germline-derived CDR1 and CDR2 are MNHEY and SVGEGT.